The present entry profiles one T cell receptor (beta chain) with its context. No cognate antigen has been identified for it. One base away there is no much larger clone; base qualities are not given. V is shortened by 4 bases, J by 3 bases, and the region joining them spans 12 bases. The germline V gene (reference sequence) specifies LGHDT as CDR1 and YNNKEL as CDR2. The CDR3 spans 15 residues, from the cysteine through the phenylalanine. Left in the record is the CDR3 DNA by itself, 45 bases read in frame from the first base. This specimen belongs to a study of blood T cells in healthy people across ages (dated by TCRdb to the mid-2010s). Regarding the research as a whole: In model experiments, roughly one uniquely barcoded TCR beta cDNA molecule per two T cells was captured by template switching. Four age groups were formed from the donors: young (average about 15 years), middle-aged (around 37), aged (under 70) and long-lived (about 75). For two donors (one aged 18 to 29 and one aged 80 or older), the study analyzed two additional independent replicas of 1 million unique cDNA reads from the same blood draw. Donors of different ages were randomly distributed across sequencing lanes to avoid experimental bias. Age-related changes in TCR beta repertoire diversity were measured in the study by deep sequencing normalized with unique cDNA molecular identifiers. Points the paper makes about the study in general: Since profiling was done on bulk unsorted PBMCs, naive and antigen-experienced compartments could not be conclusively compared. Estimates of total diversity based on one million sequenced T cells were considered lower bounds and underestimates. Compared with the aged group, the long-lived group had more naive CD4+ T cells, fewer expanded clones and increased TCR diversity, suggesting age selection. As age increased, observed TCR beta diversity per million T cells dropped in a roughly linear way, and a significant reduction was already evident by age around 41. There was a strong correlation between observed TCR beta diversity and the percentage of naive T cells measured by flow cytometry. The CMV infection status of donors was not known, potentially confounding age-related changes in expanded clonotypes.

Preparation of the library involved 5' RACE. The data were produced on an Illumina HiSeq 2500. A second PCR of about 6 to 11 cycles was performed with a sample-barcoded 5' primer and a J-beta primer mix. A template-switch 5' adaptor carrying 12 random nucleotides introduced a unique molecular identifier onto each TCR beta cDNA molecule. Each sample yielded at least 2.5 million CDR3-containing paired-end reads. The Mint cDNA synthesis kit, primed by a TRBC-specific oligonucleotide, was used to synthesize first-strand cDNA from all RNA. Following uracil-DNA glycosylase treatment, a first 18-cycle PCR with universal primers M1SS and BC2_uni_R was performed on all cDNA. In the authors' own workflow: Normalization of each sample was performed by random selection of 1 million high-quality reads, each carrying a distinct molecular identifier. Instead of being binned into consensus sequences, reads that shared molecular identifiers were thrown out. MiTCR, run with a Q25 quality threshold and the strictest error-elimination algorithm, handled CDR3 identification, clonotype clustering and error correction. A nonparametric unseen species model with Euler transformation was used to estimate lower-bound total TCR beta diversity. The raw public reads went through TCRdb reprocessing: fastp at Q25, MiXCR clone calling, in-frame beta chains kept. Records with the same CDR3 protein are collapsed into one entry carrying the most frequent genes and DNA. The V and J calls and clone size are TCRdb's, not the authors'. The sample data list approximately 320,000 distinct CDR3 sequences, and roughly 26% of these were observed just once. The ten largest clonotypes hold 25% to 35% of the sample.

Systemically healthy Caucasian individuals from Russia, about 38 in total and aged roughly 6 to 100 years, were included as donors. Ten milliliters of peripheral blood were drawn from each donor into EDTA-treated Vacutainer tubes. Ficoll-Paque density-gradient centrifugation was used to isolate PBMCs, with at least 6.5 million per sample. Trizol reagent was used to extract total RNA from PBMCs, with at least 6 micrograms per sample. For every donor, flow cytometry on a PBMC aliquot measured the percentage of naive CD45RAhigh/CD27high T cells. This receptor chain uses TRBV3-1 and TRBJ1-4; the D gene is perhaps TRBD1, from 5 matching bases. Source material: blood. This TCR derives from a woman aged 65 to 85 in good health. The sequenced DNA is TGTGCCAGCAGCCGAGGGACCAGGGCTAATGAAAAACTGTTTTTT. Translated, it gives CASSRGTRANEKLFF.